Below are 22 T cell receptor beta chains sequenced from a single sample in a study of T cells after yellow fever vaccination. TCRdb re-derived calls from the 5' RACE reads in MiXCR, one entry per CDR3 protein. Among 200,000 to 250,000 distinct CDR3 sequences listed, less than 9% were seen once. The sample in question was CD4+ T cells sorted from PBMCs, obtained 15 days after the yellow fever booster vaccination. Receptors were obtained from a man aged 25-45 years who received the YFV17D yellow fever vaccine.

In its sample, this clonotype was seen a few times. This chain joins TRBV7-9 and TRBJ1-4; D is perhaps TRBD1 (5 bases). Germline lookup yields CDR1 SEHNR and CDR2 FQNEAQ (reference sequence). V was pared by 6 bases and J by 4 bases, with 18 bases between. The CDR3 contains 16 residues. CDR3 loop: CASRGDGKAYNEKLFF. In DNA form, the CDR3 reads TGTGCCAGCAGGGGGGATGGGAAGGCTTATAATGAAAAACTGTTTTTT.

This clonotype was detected ten times or more. The chain employs TRBV6-5 and TRBJ1-5, with 8 bases aligning to TRBD1. Germline V CDR1 and CDR2: MNHEY, SVGAGI. V shed 6 bases, J shed 8 bases, and the junction held 15 bases outside the gene matches. The CDR3 is 16 residues long. The chain's CDR3 is CASSTTGQGIYEPQHF. In nucleotides, the CDR3 is TGTGCCAGCAGCACCACCGGACAGGGCATATATGAGCCCCAGCATTTT.

Ten or more counts support this clonotype. The V gene is TRBV18, the J gene TRBJ2-5; 8 nucleotides align to TRBD2. The CDR3 covers 16 residues. Germline CDR1 KGHSH, CDR2 LQKENI. After removal of 1 base from V and 4 bases from J, the junction contained 8 bases not matched to a gene. The CDR3 nucleotides are TGTGCCAGCTCACCACTCGCGGGAGGTCTAGGAGAGACCCAGTACTTC. This sequence encodes CASSPLAGGLGETQYF.

The table lists this clonotype with many counts. The CDR3 region is CASSRSQAAEAFF. As DNA, the CDR3 is TGTGCCAGTAGTAGGTCACAAGCGGCTGAAGCTTTCTTT. The chain uses TRBV19 and TRBJ1-1, with D uncertain. The V and J ends lost 4 bases and 6 bases respectively, with 12 bases between them. Germline lookup yields CDR1 LNHDA and CDR2 SQIVND (reference sequence). The CDR3 sequence is 13 residues long.

This clonotype was seen only a few times. The chain employs TRBV29-1 and TRBJ1-2; D may be TRBD1 (6 bases). The CDR3 is made up of 15 amino acids. Germline V gene sequence: CDR1 SQVTM, CDR2 ANQGSEA. V shed 6 bases and J shed 4 bases, with 21 bases lying between them. CDR3 sequence: CSVYQSRGLGYGYTF. The CDR3 nucleotides are TGCAGCGTCTACCAGTCGAGGGGGTTGGGCTATGGCTACACCTTC.

This clonotype was observed many times. The rearrangement uses TRBV6-2 or TRBV6-3 and TRBJ2-1; weak D call: TRBD2 (6 bases). V was trimmed by 4 bases and J by 7 bases, leaving 23 bases between them. The CDR3 length is 17 residues. Looked up from germline, CDR1 is MNHEY and CDR2 is SVGEGT. The CDR3 loop is CASSSLGGKVHLNEQFF. In DNA, the CDR3 is TGTGCCAGCAGTTCCCTCGGCGGGAAGGTACACTTGAATGAGCAGTTCTTC.

This clonotype was found many times. The CDR3: CASSHSSGTYSYEQYF. The CDR3 coding sequence is TGTGCCAGCAGCCATTCCAGCGGGACATATTCCTACGAGCAGTACTTC. The chain is built from TRBV3-1 and TRBJ2-7; weak D call: TRBD2 (7 bases). V gave up 3 bases and J gave up 1 base, with 16 bases separating them. Germline lookup yields CDR1 LGHDT and CDR2 YNNKEL (reference sequence). This CDR3 comprises 16 residues.

V gene TRBV20-1 combines with J gene TRBJ2-1; TRBD2 agrees at 9 bases. The germline CDR1 and CDR2 sequences are DFQATT and SNEGSKA (reference sequence). V lost 6 bases and J lost 8; bases outside the gene matches: 11. The CDR3 loop spans 14 amino acids. CDR3 DNA: TGCAGTGCGTTGGGACTAGCATATTCTGATGAGCAGTTCTTC. This sequence encodes CSALGLAYSDEQFF.

This clonotype came up a few times. The chain carries TRBV29-1 and TRBJ2-3; D not certain. Germline assignment: CDR1 SQVTM and CDR2 ANQGSEA. This CDR3 region has 11 residues. Between the trimmed V and J ends, which lost 4 bases and 6 bases, there was a span of 8 bases. This chain's CDR3 is CSVGTPDTQYF. The CDR3 region has the DNA TGCAGCGTTGGAACTCCGGATACGCAGTATTTT.

This clonotype was seen a few times. This sequence joins TRBV28 and TRBJ2-3; 11 positions agree with TRBD2. The CDR3 consists of 17 residues. Per the germline V gene, CDR1 is MDHEN and CDR2 is SYDVKM. The junction had 12 bases not matched to a gene; V was cut back by 6 bases and J by 4 bases. CDR3 DNA: TGTGCCAGCAGCCCCGGTCGTACTAGCGGGAGACCAGATACGCAGTATTTT. This translates into CASSPGRTSGRPDTQYF.

This clonotype has at least ten counts. This rearrangement joins TRBV7-2 to TRBJ2-7; maybe TRBD1 (6 bases). V was cut by 1 base and J by 3 bases, with 13 bases left in between. Germline V gives CDR1 SGHTA, CDR2 FQGNSA. CDR3 length: 15 amino acids. For the CDR3, the DNA is TGTGCCAGCAGCTTAGTGGACAGCCTAAACTACGAGCAGTACTTC. Translation: CASSLVDSLNYEQYF.

The sample holds many counts of this clonotype. The chain carries TRBV6-2 or TRBV6-3 and TRBJ2-1; D ambiguous. The ends were cut back, 8 bases at V and 0 bases at J, with 2 bases in the middle. This CDR3 region has 11 residues. Germline V lookup: CDR1 MNHEY, CDR2 SVGEGT. CDR3 amino acids: CASRSYNEQFF. The DNA of the CDR3 is TGTGCCAGCCGCTCCTACAATGAGCAGTTCTTC.

This clonotype was seen at least ten times. The chain couples TRBV27 to TRBJ2-7, with D perhaps matching TRBD1 (5 bases). The CDR3 has 13 amino acids. Germline V CDR1 and CDR2: MNHEY, SMNVEV (reference sequence). Trimming removed 6 bases from V and 3 bases from J, with 12 bases in between. CDR3 DNA: TGTGCCAGCAGGCGGACAAGTCTCTACGAGCAGTACTTC. Residues: CASRRTSLYEQYF.

This clonotype was recorded at least ten times. The genes are TRBV10-1 and TRBJ2-1; D uncertain. The germline V gene encodes CDR1 WNHNN and CDR2 SYGVQD (reference sequence). The V end lost 2 bases, the J end lost 0 bases, and 11 bases lay between the germline ends. CDR3 length equals 16 residues. The CDR3 sequence is CASSEGVLSSYNEQFF. CDR3 in DNA: TGCGCCAGCAGTGAGGGGGTCCTTAGCTCCTACAATGAGCAGTTCTTC.

This clonotype was recorded a few times. V and J are TRBV11-2 and TRBJ2-3; D is perhaps TRBD2 (6 bases). Trimming cost V 3 bases and J 7 bases, with 17 bases left between them. Germline V gene data show CDR1 as SGHAT and CDR2 as FQNNGV. The CDR3 extends over 15 amino acids. The CDR3 nucleotides are TGTGCCAGCAGCTTGGAGCGGGCTGGCACGAATACGCAGTATTTT. This translates into CASSLERAGTNTQYF.

The rearrangement uses TRBV18 and TRBJ1-4; D gene unclear. V was shortened by 0 bases and J by 7 bases, with 9 bases between the two germline ends. Germline V gene sequence: CDR1 KGHSH, CDR2 LQKENI. CDR3 length equals 14 residues. CDR3 in amino acids: CASSPPGSGEKLFF. The CDR3 DNA reads TGTGCCAGCTCACCACCGGGCTCCGGTGAAAAACTGTTTTTT.

In this sample, this clonotype turned up many times. The chain combines TRBV20-1 with TRBJ2-7; no clear D. The CDR3 covers 11 residues. Looked up from germline, CDR1 is DFQATT and CDR2 is SNEGSKA (reference sequence). V was trimmed by 1 base and J by 6 bases, leaving 7 bases between them. CDR3 sequence: CSARADTEQYF. The CDR3 nucleotides read TGCAGTGCTAGAGCTGATACCGAGCAGTACTTC.

This clonotype has more than one count but fewer than ten. The rearrangement uses TRBV12-3 or TRBV12-4 and TRBJ2-7; 7 nucleotides match TRBD2. This CDR3 comprises 16 residues. After removal of 5 bases from V and 7 bases from J, the junction contained 17 bases not matched to a gene. In DNA, the CDR3 is TGTGCCAGCAGTCCCCTGGGTGGGAGGGCTTTTGGGGAGCAGTACTTC. As protein: CASSPLGGRAFGEQYF.

This clonotype showed up many times. The chain has TRBV5-1 and TRBJ1-2; D possibly corresponds to TRBD1 (6 bases). Germline assignment: CDR1 SGHRS and CDR2 YFSETQ. Trimming removed 4 bases at V and 0 bases at J, with 19 bases between. The CDR3 loop spans 17 amino acids. The CDR3 loop reads CASSLSRTESTNYGYTF. CDR3 in DNA: TGCGCCAGCAGCCTCTCCCGGACAGAGTCGACTAACTATGGCTACACCTTC.

This clonotype was seen repeatedly, ten times or more. V and J are TRBV12-3 or TRBV12-4 and TRBJ2-5, with 9 bases that match TRBD1. V lost 6 bases to trimming and J lost 5 bases; unmatched junction nucleotides: 13. The CDR3 is 16 amino acids. CDR3 sequence (DNA): TGTGCCAGCAGCACCGGGACAGGGTTTAGAGCGGAGACCCAGTACTTC. Its protein product is CASSTGTGFRAETQYF.

This clonotype has at least ten counts. This chain links TRBV20-1 with TRBJ1-4, with D uncertain. V was trimmed by 0 bases and J by 7 bases, leaving 15 bases between them. CDR1 and CDR2 (germline): DFQATT, SNEGSKA (reference sequence). The CDR3 consists of 15 residues. CDR3 in amino acids: CSARDLGEAGEKLFF. DNA of the CDR3: TGCAGTGCTAGAGATTTGGGCGAGGCGGGTGAAAAACTGTTTTTT.

This clonotype has only a few counts. CDR3 sequence reads: CSAHSRGSSSTDTQYF. CDR3 DNA sequence: TGCAGTGCTCATAGCCGGGGTTCCTCTAGCACAGATACGCAGTATTTT. The chain carries TRBV20-1 and TRBJ2-3; possibly TRBD2 for D (5 bases). Per germline, CDR1 DFQATT and CDR2 SNEGSKA (reference sequence). The CDR3 runs 16 residues. V lost 5 bases and J lost 0, with 18 bases in between.